Presented here are 27 T cell receptor beta chains from one specimen sequenced in a study of T-cell reconstitution after alpha-beta-depleted transplantation in children. Unique molecular identifiers were used to barcode this TCRbeta library. TCRdb re-called the PCR reads through MiXCR, storing one row per CDR3 protein. Of 450,000 to 550,000 distinct CDR3 sequences in the sample, about an eighth were seen once. Specimen: PBMCs, mostly from graft donor cells, collected 180 days after TCRalphabeta/CD19-depleted stem cell transplant. These receptors came from a female patient between 2 and 15 years old who had a stem cell transplant for aplastic anemia, so the T cells may come from the graft donor.

This sequence joins TRBV12-3 or TRBV12-4 and TRBJ1-1, with a tentative D call TRBD1 (6 bases). The CDR3 consists of 13 residues. V was cut by 7 bases and J by 1 base, with 10 bases left in between. The CDR3 protein is CASTRGQNTEAFF. The CDR3 nucleotides read TGTGCCAGCACTAGGGGACAGAACACTGAAGCTTTCTTT.

This sequence joins TRBV3-1 and TRBJ2-1; tentatively, D is TRBD2 (6 bases). The V end was cut by 5 bases, the J end by 7 bases, with 15 bases between. This CDR3 region has 14 residues. CDR1 LGHDT and CDR2 YNNKEL come from the germline V gene (reference sequence). Here the CDR3 DNA reads TGTGCCAGCAGCTTTCAATCTAGCGTTAATGAGCAGTTCTTC. This codes for CASSFQSSVNEQFF.

V and J are TRBV25-1 and TRBJ1-1, with a possible D match to TRBD1 (5 bases). V dropped 0 bases and J dropped 1 base, with 15 bases sitting between them. The CDR3 is 17 amino acids. Germline-derived CDR1 and CDR2 are MGHDK and SYGVNS. The CDR3 sequence: CASSEYRRQGGNTEAFF. The CDR3 DNA is TGTGCCAGCAGTGAATATAGGCGGCAGGGCGGGAACACTGAAGCTTTCTTT.

The rearrangement uses TRBV6-1 and TRBJ2-2; 10 bases fit TRBD2. Trimming cost V 7 bases and J 2 bases; bases outside gene matches: 10. The CDR3 sequence is 17 residues long. Germline CDR1 is MNHNS and CDR2 is SASEGT. Here the CDR3 reads CASIQRGLARNTGELFF. CDR3 in DNA: TGTGCCAGCATCCAAAGGGGACTAGCGAGAAACACCGGGGAGCTGTTTTTT.

The V call is TRBV29-1, the J call TRBJ1-1; tentative D call: TRBD1 (6 bases). Germline CDR1 and CDR2: SQVTM and ANQGSEA. The CDR3 spans 12 residues. Trimming pared 4 bases from V and 11 bases from J, leaving 17 bases between. The CDR3 here is CSVGGPGEGAFF. The CDR3 DNA sequence: TGCAGCGTTGGGGGGCCCGGGGAGGGGGCTTTCTTT.

This clonotype was counted at least ten times. V gene TRBV27 combines with J gene TRBJ2-7; D remains unclear. The CDR3 has 12 amino acids. With 5 bases removed from V and 4 bases from J, the gap between germline ends came to 9 bases. Germline V CDR1 and CDR2: MNHEY, SMNVEV (reference sequence). CDR3 amino acids: CASSPLTYEQYF. CDR3 DNA sequence: TGTGCCAGCAGTCCTCTGACTTACGAGCAGTACTTC.

In this sample, this clonotype turned up many times. CDR3 sequence (DNA): TGTGCCAGCAGCTTAGGGGCAGGGAGGTCCTACAATGAGCAGTTCTTC. Amino acids: CASSLGAGRSYNEQFF. This chain connects TRBV7-9 to TRBJ2-1; a weak D match, TRBD2 (6 bases). The V end lost 1 base, the J end lost 1 base, and 11 bases lay between the germline ends. The CDR3 extends over 16 amino acids. Germline loops: CDR1 SEHNR, CDR2 FQNEAQ (reference sequence).

This clonotype came up a few times. The chain joins TRBV5-1 to TRBJ1-2; possibly TRBD1 for D (6 bases). CDR1 is SGHRS, CDR2 YFSETQ, per germline. V dropped 5 bases and J dropped 5 bases, with 16 bases sitting between them. The CDR3 consists of 14 residues. The CDR3 reads CASSSPGQPYGYTF. The CDR3 coding sequence is TGCGCCAGCAGTTCCCCAGGACAGCCATATGGCTACACCTTC. The full variable domain, completed using reference TRBV5-1 and TRBJ1-2, is KAGVTQTPRYLIKTRGQQVTLSCSPISGHRSVSWYQQTPGQGLQFLFEYFSETQRNKGNFPGRFSGRQFSNSRSEMNVSTLELGDSALYLCASSSPGQPYGYTFGSGTRLTVV.

This clonotype was recorded a few times. The genes are TRBV3-1 and TRBJ2-7; 10 nucleotides agree with TRBD1. V shed 4 bases, J shed 2 bases, and the junction held 5 bases outside the gene matches. CDR3 length equals 15 residues. Germline values: CDR1 LGHDT, CDR2 YNNKEL (reference sequence). The CDR3 reads CASSRRDRGPYEQYF. The CDR3 DNA reads as TGTGCCAGCAGCCGCCGGGACAGGGGCCCCTACGAGCAGTACTTC.

This clonotype was recorded once. The chain recombines TRBV27 with TRBJ1-1; TRBD1 matches at 7 bases. Germline V gene sequence: CDR1 MNHEY, CDR2 SMNVEV (reference sequence). This CDR3 has 14 residues. V trimming: 6 bases; J trimming: 10 bases; junction bases outside the gene matches: 14. DNA for the CDR3: TGTGCCAGCAGACCGATAAGGGGGCCCGTAGGAGCTTTCTTT. As protein: CASRPIRGPVGAFF.

This chain joins TRBV15 and TRBJ1-4; D is perhaps TRBD1 (5 bases). Germline V gene data show CDR1 as LNHNV and CDR2 as YYDKDF (reference sequence). The CDR3 covers 15 residues. Deletions cut 0 bases from V and 7 bases from J, with 12 bases between. The CDR3 DNA reads TGTGCCACCAGCAGAGATGGGGCCCTGACTGAAAAACTGTTTTTT. Amino acids: CATSRDGALTEKLFF.

This clonotype was counted between two and nine times. The chain couples TRBV11-3 to TRBJ2-1; D ambiguous. The CDR3 extends over 13 amino acids. CDR1 and CDR2 from the germline V gene are SGHNT and YENEEA. V was clipped by 2 bases and J by 7 bases, with 9 bases between them. The CDR3 reads CASSLNRPNEQFF. The CDR3 bases are TGTGCCAGCAGCTTAAATCGGCCAAATGAGCAGTTCTTC.

In this sample, this clonotype turned up many times. V gene TRBV7-9 combines with J gene TRBJ2-7, with TRBD2 matching over 9 bases. Germline CDR1 SEHNR, CDR2 FQNEAQ (reference sequence). V was clipped by 1 base and J by 5 bases; unmatched bases: 9. The CDR3 totals 16 residues. The CDR3 is CASSLGLAGLGDEQYF. The DNA of the CDR3 is TGTGCCAGCAGCTTAGGGCTAGCGGGGCTCGGAGACGAGCAGTACTTC.

This chain uses TRBV27 with TRBJ2-1; TRBD2 matches at 13 bases. The CDR3 consists of 16 residues. The V gene's germline CDR1 is MNHEY and CDR2 SMNVEV (reference sequence). The J segment lost 4 bases and the V segment lost 8 bases, leaving 8 bases of the junction unmatched. The CDR3 region has the DNA TGTGCCAGCCTTCCGGGACTAGCGGGACCTTACAATGAGCAGTTCTTC. This codes for CASLPGLAGPYNEQFF.

The rearrangement links TRBV6-1 to TRBJ2-7; 7 bases match TRBD1. V lost 7 bases, J lost 4 bases, and 10 bases stayed unmatched. The CDR3 has 14 residues. The germline V gene encodes CDR1 MNHNS and CDR2 SASEGT. CDR3 nucleotides: TGTGCCAGCAAGCGAGGGGGCCGGAATTACGAGCAGTACTTC. Residues: CASKRGGRNYEQYF.

This clonotype has a handful of counts. Germline is not matched at one junction end, which may reflect a read error. This chain joins TRBV20-1 and TRBJ2-4; D remains ambiguous. In germline, CDR1 is DFQATT, CDR2 SNEGSKA (reference sequence). This CDR3 has 17 residues. In DNA, the CDR3 is TGCAGTGCTAGAGCACAGTCAGGCTCCTCAGCCAAAAACAGTCAGTACTTC. It translates to CSARAQSGSSAKNSQYF.

This rearrangement joins TRBV20-1 to TRBJ1-6, with 7 bases fitting TRBD1. CDR3 length: 15 residues. The V gene's germline CDR1 is DFQATT and CDR2 SNEGSKA (reference sequence). The trim removed 2 bases at V and 9 bases at J, leaving 10 bases unmatched. CDR3 DNA: TGCAGTGCTAGACAGCCGGGACAGAGTGCTTCACCCCTCCACTTT. Translation gives CSARQPGQSASPLHF.

The chain carries TRBV4-3 and TRBJ1-1, with a weak D call TRBD1 (5 bases). From germline, CDR1 is LGHNA and CDR2 YSLEER. V shed 1 base and J shed 8 bases, with 11 bases lying between them. CDR3 size: 13 residues. The CDR3 nucleotides are TGCGCCAGCAGCCAAGTGTCTTGGGGCGAAGCTTTCTTT. Its protein product is CASSQVSWGEAFF.

The table lists this clonotype with many counts. The rearrangement joins TRBV10-3 to TRBJ1-5; D may be TRBD1 (6 bases). This CDR3 contains 13 residues. Germline V gene sequence: CDR1 ENHRY, CDR2 SYGVKD. V gave up 7 bases and J gave up 7 bases, with 14 bases separating them. CDR3 sequence (DNA): TGTGCCATCAATACGTTGAGGGGGCAGCCCCAGCATTTT. Amino acid sequence: CAINTLRGQPQHF.

The chain links TRBV4-1 to TRBJ1-1; D remains unclear. CDR1 is MGHRA, CDR2 YSYEKL, per germline. The germline V and J ends were trimmed by 4 bases and 4 bases, with 13 bases remaining between them. The CDR3 length is 14 residues. Here the CDR3 reads CASSLDTPFTEAFF. The DNA for the CDR3 is TGCGCCAGCAGCCTCGATACTCCATTCACTGAAGCTTTCTTT.

This clonotype was detected only a few times. This chain uses TRBV6-1 with TRBJ1-3; D is possibly TRBD1 (5 bases). The germline gives CDR1 MNHNS, CDR2 SASEGT. The CDR3 runs to 15 residues. The V end was cut by 8 bases, the J end by 0 bases, with 14 bases between. CDR3 protein: CASAPWGGSGNTIYF. The CDR3 DNA is TGTGCCAGCGCCCCCTGGGGCGGCTCTGGAAACACCATATATTTT.

This clonotype was seen many times. Compared with germline, one end of the junction differs, possibly owing to a read error. V usage is TRBV7-2 and J usage is TRBJ2-2; 10 bases map to TRBD2. Germline V gene sequence: CDR1 SGHTA, CDR2 FQGNSA. The CDR3 has 14 residues. Here the CDR3 reads CASSLAGAHGELFF. CDR3 coding DNA: TGTGCCAGCAGCCTAGCGGGAGCCCACGGGGAGCTGTTTTTT. Combining the CDR3 with reference TRBV7-2 and TRBJ2-2 gives the whole variable domain GAGVSQSPSNKVTEKGKDVELRCDPISGHTALYWYRQSLGQGLEFLIYFQGNSAPDKSGLPSDRFSAERTGGSVSTLTIQRTQQEDSAVYLCASSLAGAHGELFFGEGSRLTVL.

This clonotype was counted ten times or more. The chain joins TRBV12-3 or TRBV12-4 to TRBJ1-1; a possible D gene is TRBD1 (5 bases). V lost 4 bases and J 4 bases, leaving 13 bases between the germline ends. CDR3 length equals 14 residues. The CDR3 nucleotides read TGTGCCAGCAGTTCCATGCGGGGCCCCACTGAAGCTTTCTTT. Translation gives CASSSMRGPTEAFF.

The V gene is TRBV5-1, the J gene TRBJ2-3; 8 positions match TRBD2. There are 17 residues in the CDR3. CDR1 and CDR2 from the germline V gene are SGHRS and YFSETQ. The ends lost 0 bases at V and 2 bases at J; junction bases unmatched: 8. The CDR3 loop reads CASSLGLARVPTDTQYF. CDR3 nucleotides: TGCGCCAGCAGCTTGGGACTAGCGAGGGTCCCCACAGATACGCAGTATTTT.

This chain connects TRBV30 to TRBJ1-5; the D is unclear. The CDR3 contains 13 residues. Germline V gene lookup returns CDR1 GTSNPN and CDR2 SVGIG (reference sequence). V dropped 2 bases and J dropped 4 bases, with 9 bases sitting between them. This chain's CDR3 is CAWSLETNQPQHF. In DNA, the CDR3 is TGTGCCTGGAGTCTGGAGACTAATCAGCCCCAGCATTTT.

This chain joins TRBV9 and TRBJ2-1; D is unclear. Trimming stripped 0 bases from V and 10 bases from J, with 5 bases between. CDR1 SGDLS and CDR2 YYNGEE come from the germline V gene. The CDR3 contains 11 residues. The CDR3 DNA sequence: TGTGCCAGCAGCGTAGATCGGGAGCAGTTCTTC. The encoded protein is CASSVDREQFF.

This clonotype was seen many times. The V and J genes are TRBV15 and TRBJ2-1, with D unresolved. The V end lost 0 bases, the J end lost 9 bases, and 15 bases lay between the germline ends. Germline CDR1 reads LNHNV; CDR2 reads YYDKDF (reference sequence). The CDR3 is 15 amino acids. CDR3 nucleotides: TGTGCCACCAGCAGAGAGGGTAGTTTTCGGTTTGAGCAGTTCTTC. Translated: CATSREGSFRFEQFF.